These 25 T cell receptor beta chains originate from one sample sequenced in a study of identical twins' blood T cells. TCRdb ran MiXCR on the 5' RACE reads and lists one entry per CDR3 protein. The sample contains a few hundred thousand distinct CDR3 sequences, 28% of which appear only once. Source material: PBMCs. The receptors shown here come from a woman between 18 and 49 years old in good health.

The chain joins TRBV7-8 to TRBJ2-7; either TRBD1 or TRBD2 may supply D (5 bases each). V was clipped by 2 bases and J by 2 bases, with 10 bases between them. The CDR3 runs to 14 residues. Looked up from germline, CDR1 is SGHVS and CDR2 is FQNEAQ. The CDR3 is CASSLPGPTYEQYF. In DNA form, the CDR3 reads TGTGCCAGCAGCTTACCGGGGCCAACCTACGAGCAGTACTTC. Together with reference TRBV7-8 and TRBJ2-7, the CDR3 gives the full variable domain: GAGVSQSPRYKVAKRGQDVALRCDPISGHVSLFWYQQALGQGPEFLTYFQNEAQLDKSGLPSDRFFAERPEGSVSTLKIQRTQQEDSAVYLCASSLPGPTYEQYFGPGTRLTVT.

The chain couples TRBV19 to TRBJ1-6, with 7 bases matching TRBD1. Germline V gene data show CDR1 as LNHDA and CDR2 as SQIVND (reference sequence). The V and J ends lost 5 bases and 7 bases, in that order; junction bases with no gene match: 11. The CDR3 consists of 16 residues. The chain's CDR3 is CASSPRRDSGNSPLHF. CDR3 bases: TGTGCCAGTAGTCCCCGAAGGGACAGTGGAAATTCACCCCTCCACTTT.

In this sample, this clonotype turned up a few times. This chain uses TRBV7-9 with TRBJ2-7, with a possible D match to TRBD2 (6 bases). The V gene lost 3 bases and the J gene lost 7 bases, with 19 bases spanning the gap. In germline, CDR1 is SEHNR, CDR2 FQNEAQ (reference sequence). The CDR3 covers 15 residues. CDR3 nucleotides: TGTGCCAGCAGCTTCGTCTCGGGACTCACTGCGGAGCAGTACTTC. Amino acid sequence: CASSFVSGLTAEQYF.

The rearrangement uses TRBV5-1 and TRBJ1-4; D gene ambiguous. CDR1 SGHRS and CDR2 YFSETQ come from the germline V gene. V gave up 0 bases and J gave up 8 bases, with 11 bases separating them. This CDR3 has 14 residues. The CDR3 region is CASSLGGYDEKLFF. The DNA for the CDR3 is TGCGCCAGCAGCTTGGGGGGTTACGACGAAAAACTGTTTTTT.

Only a few counts were recorded for this clonotype. V gene TRBV3-1 combines with J gene TRBJ2-7, with D perhaps TRBD1 (5 bases). CDR1 is LGHDT and CDR2 is YNNKEL in the germline V gene (reference sequence). CDR3 length: 12 residues. V was pared by 2 bases and J by 5 bases, with 7 bases between. As DNA, the CDR3 is TGTGCCAGCAGCCAAAGGGGAAACGAGCAGTACTTC. It codes for CASSQRGNEQYF.

This chain links TRBV6-1 with TRBJ1-2; D remains unclear. The CDR3 is made up of 12 amino acids. Looked up from germline, CDR1 is MNHNS and CDR2 is SASEGT. Trimming removed 4 bases at V and 4 bases at J, with 7 bases between. CDR3 loop: CASSARLYGYTF. CDR3 bases: TGTGCCAGCAGTGCTCGGCTCTATGGCTACACCTTC.

This clonotype was detected only a few times. Germline and junction disagree at one end, which may indicate a read error. The V gene is TRBV12-5, the J gene TRBJ2-2; no definite D call. This CDR3 has 13 amino acids. The germline gives CDR1 LGHNT, CDR2 FRNRAP. This CDR3 is CASGFTYTGELFF. The CDR3 nucleotides read TGTGCTAGTGGTTTTACATACACTGGGGAGCTGTTTTTT.

The V call is TRBV27, the J call TRBJ1-5, with D possibly TRBD1 on 5 matching bases. Trimming removed 8 bases at V and 0 bases at J, with 11 bases between. Germline assignment: CDR1 MNHEY and CDR2 SMNVEV (reference sequence). This CDR3 has 14 amino acids. The CDR3 loop is CASWDGYSNQPQHF. CDR3 in DNA: TGTGCCAGCTGGGACGGATATAGCAATCAGCCCCAGCATTTT.

This clonotype was seen repeatedly, ten times or more. V and J are TRBV7-2 and TRBJ2-1, with 9 bases fitting TRBD2. The V and J ends lost 2 bases and 6 bases, in that order; junction bases with no gene match: 8. Germline CDR1 SGHTA, CDR2 FQGNSA. The CDR3 loop spans 16 amino acids. The CDR3 nucleotides are TGTGCCAGCAGCTTACGGGCGACTAGCGGTGTCAATGAGCAGTTCTTC. Protein: CASSLRATSGVNEQFF.

This clonotype came up a few times. The chain is built from TRBV7-2 and TRBJ1-1, with D uncertain. The CDR3 covers 13 residues. Looked up from germline, CDR1 is SGHTA and CDR2 is FQGNSA. V lost 2 bases, J lost 3 bases, and 7 bases lay in between. The CDR3 here is CASSLSVYTEAFF. Written as DNA, the CDR3 is TGTGCCAGCAGCTTATCGGTTTACACTGAAGCTTTCTTT.

This clonotype was seen a few times. This rearrangement joins TRBV12-3 or TRBV12-4 to TRBJ1-2; D not resolved. This CDR3 has 13 residues. The V end was cut by 6 bases, the J end by 3 bases, with 11 bases between. CDR3 residues: CASSLGLDYGYTF. The CDR3 nucleotides are TGTGCCAGCAGCCTAGGGTTGGACTATGGCTACACCTTC.

This clonotype occurred many times. CDR3 nucleotide sequence: TGTGCCAGCAGCTCCTACCCCCATGGCTACACCTTC. This gives the protein CASSSYPHGYTF. The chain is built from TRBV5-6 and TRBJ1-2; D unclear. Trimming left V 3 bases short and J 6 bases short, with 9 bases between. Germline V CDR1 and CDR2: SGHDT, YYEEEE. The CDR3 sequence is 12 residues long.

J is TRBJ2-1 and V is TRBV20-1; the match to TRBD2 covers 10 bases. This CDR3 contains 14 residues. Germline V CDR1 and CDR2: DFQATT, SNEGSKA (reference sequence). Losses at the gene ends were 3 bases for V and 6 bases for J; bases not matched to a gene: 5. CDR3 DNA sequence: TGCAGTGCTAGCCCTAGCGGGGGTGGCAATGAGCAGTTCTTC. It translates to CSASPSGGGNEQFF.

Ten or more counts support this clonotype. The chain is built from TRBV2 and TRBJ1-1; no firm D call. The V and J ends lost 10 bases and 1 base respectively, with 16 bases between them. Germline V gene sequence: CDR1 SNHLY, CDR2 FYNNEI. This CDR3 comprises 14 residues. The CDR3 region has the DNA TGTGCCACCTCCTTTGAGGCCCCGAACACTGAAGCTTTCTTT. Protein product: CATSFEAPNTEAFF. The full variable domain, rest sourced from reference TRBV2 and TRBJ1-1, is EPEVTQTPSHQVTQMGQEVILRCVPISNHLYFYWYRQILGQKVEFLVSFYNNEISEKSEIFDDQFSVERPDGSNFTLKIRSTKLEDSAMYFCATSFEAPNTEAFFGQGTRLTVV.

This clonotype was counted between two and nine times. The V call is TRBV19, the J call TRBJ2-1; D remains unclear. This CDR3 has 14 residues. V was trimmed by 3 bases and J by 7 bases, leaving 13 bases between them. Germline V CDR1 and CDR2: LNHDA, SQIVND (reference sequence). Here the CDR3 DNA reads TGTGCCAGTAGTATCGGTCATATGCGTAATGAGCAGTTCTTC. Translation gives CASSIGHMRNEQFF.

V is TRBV5-6 and J is TRBJ1-1; perhaps TRBD1 as D (5 bases). The germline V gene encodes CDR1 SGHDT and CDR2 YYEEEE. There are 15 residues in the CDR3. Trimming stripped 3 bases from V and 5 bases from J, with 17 bases between. The CDR3 spells CASSSGGWGNTEAFF. In nucleotides, the CDR3 is TGTGCCAGCAGCTCCGGGGGTTGGGGAAATACTGAAGCTTTCTTT.

This clonotype was seen a handful of times. The gene calls are TRBV7-9 and TRBJ1-4; possible D gene TRBD1, 6 bases. This CDR3 comprises 16 residues. Germline lookup yields CDR1 SEHNR and CDR2 FQNEAQ (reference sequence). Between the trimmed V and J ends, which lost 0 bases and 4 bases, there was a span of 12 bases. The DNA for the CDR3 is TGTGCCAGCAGCTTAGCGATGGGCAGGGGTAATGAAAAACTGTTTTTT. This gives the protein CASSLAMGRGNEKLFF. The full variable domain, its missing parts supplied by reference TRBV7-9 and TRBJ1-4, is DTGVSQNPRHKITKRGQNVTFRCDPISEHNRLYWYRQTLGQGPEFLTYFQNEAQLEKSRLLSDRFSAERPKGSFSTLEIQRTEQGDSAMYLCASSLAMGRGNEKLFFGSGTQLSVL.

This clonotype came up many times. V and J are TRBV29-1 and TRBJ2-7; TRBD1 is a possible D gene (5 bases). With 3 bases removed from V and 7 bases from J, the gap between germline ends came to 10 bases. Per germline, CDR1 SQVTM and CDR2 ANQGSEA. This CDR3 has 11 amino acids. DNA for the CDR3: TGCAGCGTTGACCACAGACAGGAGCAGTACTTC. Translating it yields CSVDHRQEQYF.

This clonotype was found many times. This chain joins TRBV21-1 and TRBJ1-3; the D call TRBD1 from the table was never checked on the DNA. TRBV21-1 is a listed pseudogene. CDR3 size: 14 residues. The CDR3 coding sequence is TGTGCCAGCAGCAAATCCTCAGGGCGAAACACCATATATTTT. It translates to CASSKSSGRNTIYF.

The chain recombines TRBV11-2 with TRBJ2-7, with 8 nucleotides matching TRBD2. This CDR3 comprises 15 residues. Trimming at V came to 6 bases and at J to 0 bases, leaving 7 bases not matched to a gene. Germline lookup yields CDR1 SGHAT and CDR2 FQNNGV. The CDR3 region has the DNA TGTGCCAGCAGGCGGTATAGCGGGGACTCCTACGAGCAGTACTTC. As protein: CASRRYSGDSYEQYF.

This clonotype has just a few counts. The V and J genes are TRBV20-1 and TRBJ2-1, with D unclear. The germline V gene has CDR1 DFQATT and CDR2 SNEGSKA (reference sequence). The CDR3 extends over 13 amino acids. V lost 4 bases and J 4 bases, leaving 11 bases between the germline ends. CDR3 in DNA: TGCAGTGCTAAGGGTCTTATATACAATGAGCAGTTCTTC. Its translation is CSAKGLIYNEQFF.

This clonotype has only a few counts. V and J are TRBV20-1 and TRBJ2-3; the match to TRBD2 covers 12 bases. This CDR3 is 15 amino acids long. The V gene end was trimmed by 5 bases and the J gene end by 3 bases; junction bases not matched to a gene: 6. Germline V gene lookup returns CDR1 DFQATT and CDR2 SNEGSKA (reference sequence). This chain's CDR3 is CSALGLAGPTDTQYF. The CDR3 nucleotides read TGCAGTGCTCTTGGACTAGCGGGACCTACAGATACGCAGTATTTT.

The gene calls are TRBV18 and TRBJ1-2; tentative D call: TRBD1 (5 bases). This CDR3 contains 14 residues. V was pared by 3 bases and J by 3 bases, with 11 bases between. CDR1 and CDR2 (germline): KGHSH, LQKENI. The CDR3 here is CASSPRDPYYGYTF. CDR3 DNA sequence: TGTGCCAGCTCACCTCGGGACCCCTACTATGGCTACACCTTC.

Points on this clonotype: This could be a read error, since a much larger clone is one nucleotide away. The chain couples TRBV14 to TRBJ1-1, with TRBD1 matching 8 bases. Germline CDR1 and CDR2: SGHDN and FVKESK. The length of the CDR3 is 19 residues. DNA for the CDR3: TGTGCCGGCAGCCAAGAGACAGGGGATAGATATTACATGAACACTGAAGCTTTCTTT. It codes for CAGSQETGDRYYMNTEAFF. Full variable domain (remainder filled in from reference TRBV14 and TRBJ1-1): EAGVTQFPSHSVIEKGQTVTLRCDPISGHDNLYWYRRVMGKEIKFLLHFVKESKQDESGMPNNRFLAERTGGTYSTLKVQPAELEDSGVYFCAGSQETGDRYYMNTEAFFGQGTRLTVV.

In its sample, this clonotype was seen a few times. This chain joins TRBV19 and TRBJ1-1, with D maybe TRBD1 (5 bases). The germline V gene encodes CDR1 LNHDA and CDR2 SQIVND (reference sequence). V lost 5 bases, J lost 8 bases, and 18 bases lay in between. The CDR3 is 14 residues long. The CDR3 DNA sequence: TGTGCCAGTAGTCCAACGGGACTCCCGGAGGAAGCTTTCTTT. It yields the protein CASSPTGLPEEAFF.